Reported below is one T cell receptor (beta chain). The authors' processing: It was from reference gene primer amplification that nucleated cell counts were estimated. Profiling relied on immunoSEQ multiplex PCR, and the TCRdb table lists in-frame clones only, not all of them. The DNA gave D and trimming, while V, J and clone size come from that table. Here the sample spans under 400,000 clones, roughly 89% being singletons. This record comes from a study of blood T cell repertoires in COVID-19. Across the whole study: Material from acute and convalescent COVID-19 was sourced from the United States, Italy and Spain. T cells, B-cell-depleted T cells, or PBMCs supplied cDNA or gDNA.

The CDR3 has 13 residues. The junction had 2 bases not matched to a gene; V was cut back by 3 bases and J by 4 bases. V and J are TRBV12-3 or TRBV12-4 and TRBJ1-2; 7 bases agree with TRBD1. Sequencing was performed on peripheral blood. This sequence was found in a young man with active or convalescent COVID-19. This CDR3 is CASSLGQSYGYTF. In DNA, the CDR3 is TGTGCCAGCAGTTTGGGACAGAGCTATGGCTACACCTTC.